What follows are 5 T cell receptor beta chains derived from one specimen sequenced in a study of blood T cell repertoires in COVID-19. This table comes from immunoSEQ multiplex PCR, and its TCRdb copy is limited to in-frame clones, with some not included. The repertoire includes roughly 90,000 clones, around 86% of them detected once, and 2% to 2.5% sits in the top ten. Input material: peripheral blood. These receptors were collected from a woman aged 70-85 years with acute or convalescent COVID-19.

The chain couples TRBV6-6 to TRBJ1-1; maybe TRBD1 (6 bases). Trimming stripped 7 bases from V and 1 base from J, with 16 bases between. In germline, CDR1 is MNHNY, CDR2 SVGAGI (reference sequence). The CDR3 is made up of 15 amino acids. The CDR3 DNA is TGTGCCAGCATCCAAGGCGGGGGCTGGAACACTGAAGCTTTCTTT. It is translated as CASIQGGGWNTEAFF.

The gene calls are TRBV5-1 and TRBJ1-2; D is perhaps TRBD1 (5 bases). The CDR3 loop spans 14 amino acids. Germline values: CDR1 SGHRS, CDR2 YFSETQ. Trimming removed 2 bases at V and 6 bases at J, with 14 bases between. The CDR3 nucleotides read TGCGCCAGCAGCTTACCAGGACAATTAGATGGCTACACCTTC. Translating it yields CASSLPGQLDGYTF.

This clone appeared a few times. The chain links TRBV28 to TRBJ2-7; the D is unclear. Germline-derived CDR1 and CDR2 are MDHEN and SYDVKM. Trimming removed 5 bases from V and 2 bases from J, with 13 bases in between. This CDR3 is built from 14 residues. DNA for the CDR3: TGTGCCAGCAGTACACCTGCCCAAGCCTACGAGCAGTACTTC. Translated, it gives CASSTPAQAYEQYF. The full variable domain, completed using reference TRBV28 and TRBJ2-7, is DVKVTQSSRYLVKRTGEKVFLECVQDMDHENMFWYRQDPGLGLRLIYFSYDVKMKEKGDIPEGYSVSREKKERFSLILESASTNQTSMYLCASSTPAQAYEQYFGPGTRLTVT.

V usage is TRBV6-1 and J usage is TRBJ1-4, with D tentatively TRBD1 (5 bases). The germline gives CDR1 MNHNS, CDR2 SASEGT. Trimming removed 4 bases at V and 2 bases at J, with 8 bases between. This CDR3 is 14 amino acids long. CDR3 in amino acids: CASSVTVTNEKLFF. In DNA, the CDR3 is TGTGCCAGCAGTGTGACAGTCACTAATGAAAAACTGTTTTTT.

J is TRBJ2-1 and V is TRBV28; perhaps TRBD1 as D (6 bases). V gave up 2 bases and J gave up 3 bases, with 11 bases separating them. Germline CDR1 is MDHEN and CDR2 is SYDVKM. The CDR3 length is 15 residues. The CDR3 loop reads CASSLPTGSYNEQFF. CDR3 sequence (DNA): TGTGCCAGCAGTTTACCTACAGGGAGCTACAATGAGCAGTTCTTC.